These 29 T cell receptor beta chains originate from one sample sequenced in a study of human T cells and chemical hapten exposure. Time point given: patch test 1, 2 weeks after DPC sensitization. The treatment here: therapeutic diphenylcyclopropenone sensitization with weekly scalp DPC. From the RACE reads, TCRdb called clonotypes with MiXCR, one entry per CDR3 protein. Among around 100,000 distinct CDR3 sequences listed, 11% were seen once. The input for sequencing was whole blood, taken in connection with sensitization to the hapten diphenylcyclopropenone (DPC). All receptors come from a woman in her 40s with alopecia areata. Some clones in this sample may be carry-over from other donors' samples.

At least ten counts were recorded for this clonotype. The CDR3 sequence is CATSSGETRREQYF. CDR3 in DNA: TGTGCCACCAGCAGTGGGGAAACACGGAGAGAGCAGTACTTC. The chain employs TRBV15 and TRBJ2-7; the D is unclear. The CDR3 has 14 residues. Germline CDR1 is LNHNV and CDR2 is YYDKDF (reference sequence). Trimming left V 3 bases short and J 7 bases short, with 16 bases between.

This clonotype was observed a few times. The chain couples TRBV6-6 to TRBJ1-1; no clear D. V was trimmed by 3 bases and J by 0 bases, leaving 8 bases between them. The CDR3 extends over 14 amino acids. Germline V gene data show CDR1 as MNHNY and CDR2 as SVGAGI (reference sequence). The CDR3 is CASSYGPLNTEAFF. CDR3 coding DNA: TGTGCCAGCAGTTATGGCCCGTTGAACACTGAAGCTTTCTTT.

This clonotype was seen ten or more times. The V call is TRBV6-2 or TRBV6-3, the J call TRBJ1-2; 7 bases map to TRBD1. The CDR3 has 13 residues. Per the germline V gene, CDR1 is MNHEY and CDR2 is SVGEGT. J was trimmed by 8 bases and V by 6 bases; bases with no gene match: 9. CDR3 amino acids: CASRSTGTFGYTF. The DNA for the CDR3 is TGTGCCAGCAGGTCGACAGGGACTTTCGGCTACACCTTC.

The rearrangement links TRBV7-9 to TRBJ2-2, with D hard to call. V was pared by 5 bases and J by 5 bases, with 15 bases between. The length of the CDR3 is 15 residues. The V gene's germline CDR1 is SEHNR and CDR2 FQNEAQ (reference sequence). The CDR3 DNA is TGTGCCAGCAGCCTTCTAACGGCTGCAACCGGGGAGCTGTTTTTT. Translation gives CASSLLTAATGELFF.

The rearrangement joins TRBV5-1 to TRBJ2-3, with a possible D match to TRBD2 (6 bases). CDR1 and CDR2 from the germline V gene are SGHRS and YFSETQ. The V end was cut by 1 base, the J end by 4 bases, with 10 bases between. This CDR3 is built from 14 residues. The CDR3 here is CASSLPGEPDTQYF. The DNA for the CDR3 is TGCGCCAGCAGCTTGCCGGGGGAGCCAGATACGCAGTATTTT.

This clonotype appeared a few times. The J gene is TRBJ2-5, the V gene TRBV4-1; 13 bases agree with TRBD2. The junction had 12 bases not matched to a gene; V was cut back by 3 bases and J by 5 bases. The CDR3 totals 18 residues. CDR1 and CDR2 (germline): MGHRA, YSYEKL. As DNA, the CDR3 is TGCGCCAGCAGCCATTCGGCCGGGACTAGCGGGGAGGATGAGACCCAGTACTTC. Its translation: CASSHSAGTSGEDETQYF.

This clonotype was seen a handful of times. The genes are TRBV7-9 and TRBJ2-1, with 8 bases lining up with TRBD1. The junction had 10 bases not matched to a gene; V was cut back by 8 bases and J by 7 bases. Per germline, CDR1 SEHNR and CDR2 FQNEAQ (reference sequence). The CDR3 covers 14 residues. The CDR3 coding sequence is TGTGCCAGCTCCCTCCAGGGGGCGGGAAATGAGCAGTTCTTC. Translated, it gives CASSLQGAGNEQFF.

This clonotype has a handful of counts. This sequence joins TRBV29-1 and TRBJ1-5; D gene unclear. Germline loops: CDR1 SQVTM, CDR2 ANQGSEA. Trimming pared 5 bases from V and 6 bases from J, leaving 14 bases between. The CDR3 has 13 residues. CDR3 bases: TGCAGCGTTATGAGGGTGGCTGGTCAGCCCCAGCATTTT. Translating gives CSVMRVAGQPQHF.

CDR3 residues: CASSQLAGGIQETQYF. The CDR3, as DNA: TGCGCCAGCAGCCAGCTAGCGGGGGGAATCCAAGAGACCCAGTACTTC. The chain employs TRBV4-1 and TRBJ2-5; 11 bases map to TRBD2. The CDR3 consists of 16 residues. Trimming at V came to 3 bases and at J to 1 base, leaving 4 bases not matched to a gene. The germline gives CDR1 MGHRA, CDR2 YSYEKL.

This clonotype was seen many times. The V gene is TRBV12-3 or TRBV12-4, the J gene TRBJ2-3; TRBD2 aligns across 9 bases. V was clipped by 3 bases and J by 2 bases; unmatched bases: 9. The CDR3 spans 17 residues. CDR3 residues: CASSFGKLAGATDTQYF. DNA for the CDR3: TGTGCCAGCAGTTTCGGCAAACTAGCGGGCGCCACAGATACGCAGTATTTT.

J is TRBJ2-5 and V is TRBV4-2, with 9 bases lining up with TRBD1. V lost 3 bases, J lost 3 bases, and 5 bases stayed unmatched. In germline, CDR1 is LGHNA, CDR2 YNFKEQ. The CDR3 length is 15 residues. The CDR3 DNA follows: TGTGCCAGCAGCCAGGGGGACAGGGAGGAAGAGACCCAGTACTTC. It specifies CASSQGDREEETQYF.

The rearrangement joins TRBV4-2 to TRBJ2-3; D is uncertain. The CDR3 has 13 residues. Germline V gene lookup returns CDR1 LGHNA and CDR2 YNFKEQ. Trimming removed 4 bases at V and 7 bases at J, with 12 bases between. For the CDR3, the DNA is TGTGCCAGCAGCCTCTCAAGAACGCATACGCAGTATTTT. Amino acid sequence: CASSLSRTHTQYF.

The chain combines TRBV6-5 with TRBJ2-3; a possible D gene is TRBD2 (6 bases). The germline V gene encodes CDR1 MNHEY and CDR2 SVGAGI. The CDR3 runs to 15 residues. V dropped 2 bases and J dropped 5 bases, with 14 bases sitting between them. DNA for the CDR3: TGTGCCAGCAGTTACGGGGCGGGATCTGGAGATACGCAGTATTTT. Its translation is CASSYGAGSGDTQYF.

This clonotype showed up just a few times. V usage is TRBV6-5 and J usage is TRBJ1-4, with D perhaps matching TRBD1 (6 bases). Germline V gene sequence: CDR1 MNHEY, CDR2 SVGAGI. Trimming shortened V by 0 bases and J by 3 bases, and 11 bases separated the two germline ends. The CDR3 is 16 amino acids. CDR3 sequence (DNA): TGTGCCAGCAGTTACTCGGGGAGGGGGTCTAATGAAAAACTGTTTTTT. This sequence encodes CASSYSGRGSNEKLFF.

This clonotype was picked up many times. Here the CDR3 reads CASSLELGEQFF. CDR3 sequence (DNA): TGTGCCAGCAGTTTAGAGCTGGGTGAGCAGTTCTTC. The chain is built from TRBV28 and TRBJ2-1; D is ambiguous. Trimming took 2 bases from V and 9 from J, leaving 8 bases between them. CDR1 is MDHEN, CDR2 SYDVKM, per germline. CDR3 length: 12 residues. The variable domain in full, completed from reference TRBV28 and TRBJ2-1, reads DVKVTQSSRYLVKRTGEKVFLECVQDMDHENMFWYRQDPGLGLRLIYFSYDVKMKEKGDIPEGYSVSREKKERFSLILESASTNQTSMYLCASSLELGEQFFGPGTRLTVL.

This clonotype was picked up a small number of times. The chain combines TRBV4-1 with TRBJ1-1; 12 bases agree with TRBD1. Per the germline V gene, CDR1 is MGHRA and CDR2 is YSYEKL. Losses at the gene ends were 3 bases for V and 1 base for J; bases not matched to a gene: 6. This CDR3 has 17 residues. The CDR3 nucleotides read TGCGCCAGCAGCCATGGGGACAGGGGGCGAAGGAACACTGAAGCTTTCTTT. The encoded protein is CASSHGDRGRRNTEAFF.

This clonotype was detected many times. The CDR3 spells CASSSRVSLNTEAFF. As DNA, the CDR3 is TGTGCCAGCAGCTCCCGGGTCAGCTTGAACACTGAAGCTTTCTTT. This chain uses TRBV11-2 with TRBJ1-1, with D unclear. This CDR3 is built from 15 residues. Trimming removed 4 bases at V and 0 bases at J, with 12 bases between. CDR1 and CDR2 (germline): SGHAT, FQNNGV.

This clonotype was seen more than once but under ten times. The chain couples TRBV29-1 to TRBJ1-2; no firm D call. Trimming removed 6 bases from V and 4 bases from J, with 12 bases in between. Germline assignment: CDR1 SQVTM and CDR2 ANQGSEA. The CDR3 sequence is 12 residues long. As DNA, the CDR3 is TGCAGCGTCCTCCAGGAGACCTATGGCTACACCTTC. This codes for CSVLQETYGYTF.

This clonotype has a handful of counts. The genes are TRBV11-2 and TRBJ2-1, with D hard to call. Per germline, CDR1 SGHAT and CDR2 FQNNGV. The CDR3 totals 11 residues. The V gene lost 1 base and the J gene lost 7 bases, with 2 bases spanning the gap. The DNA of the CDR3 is TGTGCCAGCAGCTTAGTTAATGAGCAGTTCTTC. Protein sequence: CASSLVNEQFF.

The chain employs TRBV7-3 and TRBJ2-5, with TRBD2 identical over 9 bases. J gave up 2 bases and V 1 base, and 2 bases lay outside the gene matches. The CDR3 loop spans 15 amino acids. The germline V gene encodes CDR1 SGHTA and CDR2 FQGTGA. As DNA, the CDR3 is TGTGCCAGCAGCTTAATAGCGGGGGTTCAAGAGACCCAGTACTTC. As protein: CASSLIAGVQETQYF.

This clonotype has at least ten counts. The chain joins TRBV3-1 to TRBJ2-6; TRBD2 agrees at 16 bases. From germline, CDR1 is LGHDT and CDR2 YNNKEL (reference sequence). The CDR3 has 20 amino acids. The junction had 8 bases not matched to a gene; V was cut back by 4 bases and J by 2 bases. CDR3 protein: CASSPRGLAGGPTGANVLTF. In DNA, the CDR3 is TGTGCCAGCAGCCCGAGGGGACTAGCGGGAGGGCCAACTGGGGCCAACGTCCTGACTTTC.

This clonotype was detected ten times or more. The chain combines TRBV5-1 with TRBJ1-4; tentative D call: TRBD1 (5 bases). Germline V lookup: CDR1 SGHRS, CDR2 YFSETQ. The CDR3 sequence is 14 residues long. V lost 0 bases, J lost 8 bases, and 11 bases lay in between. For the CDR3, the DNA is TGCGCCAGCAGCTTGGATTCGAAGGGGGAAAAACTGTTTTTT. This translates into CASSLDSKGEKLFF.

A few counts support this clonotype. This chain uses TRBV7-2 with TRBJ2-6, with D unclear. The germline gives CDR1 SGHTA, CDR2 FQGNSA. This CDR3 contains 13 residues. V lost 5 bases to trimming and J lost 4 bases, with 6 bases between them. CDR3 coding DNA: TGTGCCAGCAGCCGTCAGGGGGCCAACGTCCTGACTTTC. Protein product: CASSRQGANVLTF.

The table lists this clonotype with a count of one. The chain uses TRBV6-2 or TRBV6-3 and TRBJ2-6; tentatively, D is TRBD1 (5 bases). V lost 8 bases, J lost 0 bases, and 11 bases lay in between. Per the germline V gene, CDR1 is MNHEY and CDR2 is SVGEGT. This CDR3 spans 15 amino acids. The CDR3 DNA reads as TGTGCCAGCCTTAGGGGAAGCTCTGGGGCCAACGTCCTGACTTTC. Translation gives CASLRGSSGANVLTF.

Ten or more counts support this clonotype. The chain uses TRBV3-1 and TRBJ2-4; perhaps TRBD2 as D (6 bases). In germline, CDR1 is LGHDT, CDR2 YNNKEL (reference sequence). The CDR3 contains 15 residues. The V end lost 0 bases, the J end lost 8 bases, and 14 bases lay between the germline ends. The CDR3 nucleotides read TGTGCCAGCAGCCAAGATGGGACTGGATTGGACATTCAGTACTTC. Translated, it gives CASSQDGTGLDIQYF.

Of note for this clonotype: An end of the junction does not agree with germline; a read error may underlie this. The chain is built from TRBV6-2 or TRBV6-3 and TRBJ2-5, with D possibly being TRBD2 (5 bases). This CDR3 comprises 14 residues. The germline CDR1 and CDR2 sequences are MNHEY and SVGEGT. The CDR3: CACSLVGSQETQYF. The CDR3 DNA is TGTGCCTGCAGCCTCGTGGGGAGCCAAGAGACCCAGTACTTC.

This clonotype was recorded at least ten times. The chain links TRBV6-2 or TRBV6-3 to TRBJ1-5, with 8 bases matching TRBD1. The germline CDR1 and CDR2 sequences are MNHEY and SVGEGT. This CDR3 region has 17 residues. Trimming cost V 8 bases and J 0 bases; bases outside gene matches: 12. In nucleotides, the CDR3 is TGTGCCAGCCTTCGGGACAGGAGACTTTATAGCAATCAGCCCCAGCATTTT. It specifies CASLRDRRLYSNQPQHF.

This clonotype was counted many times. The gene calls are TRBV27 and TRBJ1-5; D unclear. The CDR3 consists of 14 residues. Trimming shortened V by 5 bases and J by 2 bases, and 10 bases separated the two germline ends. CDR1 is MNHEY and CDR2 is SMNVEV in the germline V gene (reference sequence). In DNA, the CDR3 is TGTGCCAGCAGTCTCATGGGCGGCAATCAGCCCCAGCATTTT. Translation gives CASSLMGGNQPQHF.

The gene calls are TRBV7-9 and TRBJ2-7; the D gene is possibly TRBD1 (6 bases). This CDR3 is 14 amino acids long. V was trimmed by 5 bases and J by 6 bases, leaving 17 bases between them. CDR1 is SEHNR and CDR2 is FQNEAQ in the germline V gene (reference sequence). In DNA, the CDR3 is TGTGCCAGCAGCCCGTCGGGACACCCAGGCGAGCAGTACTTC. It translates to CASSPSGHPGEQYF.